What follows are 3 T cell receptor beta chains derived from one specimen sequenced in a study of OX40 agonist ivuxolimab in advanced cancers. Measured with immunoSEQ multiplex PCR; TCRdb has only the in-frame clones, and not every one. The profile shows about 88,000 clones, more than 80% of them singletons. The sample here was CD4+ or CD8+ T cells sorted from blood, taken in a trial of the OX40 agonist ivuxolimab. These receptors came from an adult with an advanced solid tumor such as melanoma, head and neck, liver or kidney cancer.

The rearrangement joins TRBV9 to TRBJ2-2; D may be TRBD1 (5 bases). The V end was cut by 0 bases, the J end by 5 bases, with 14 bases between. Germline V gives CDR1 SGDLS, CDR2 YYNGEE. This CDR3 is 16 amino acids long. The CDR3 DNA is TGTGCCAGCAGCGTAGTTGGGTCTCAGGGTACCGGGGAGCTGTTTTTT. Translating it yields CASSVVGSQGTGELFF.

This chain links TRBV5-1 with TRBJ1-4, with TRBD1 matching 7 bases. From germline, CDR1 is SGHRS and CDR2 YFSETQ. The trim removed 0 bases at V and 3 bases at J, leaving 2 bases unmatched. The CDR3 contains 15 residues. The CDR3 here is CASSLEGGANEKLFF. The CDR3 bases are TGCGCCAGCAGCTTGGAAGGGGGCGCTAATGAAAAACTGTTTTTT.

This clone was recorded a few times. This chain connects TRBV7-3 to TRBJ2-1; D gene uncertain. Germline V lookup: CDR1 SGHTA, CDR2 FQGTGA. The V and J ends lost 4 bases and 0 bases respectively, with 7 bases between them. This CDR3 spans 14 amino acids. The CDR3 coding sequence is TGTGCCAGCAGCTCGGGCAACTCCTACAATGAGCAGTTCTTC. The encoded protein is CASSSGNSYNEQFF.